This TCR beta chain was observed in a study of T cell repertoires in cytomegalovirus infection. Study-level background: Epitope selection comprised recently identified HLA-C-restricted CMV epitopes and well-studied HLA-B-restricted CMV epitopes. CMV infection and matching HLA type were both indicated by public TCR beta signatures.

The V end was cut by 3 bases, the J end by 9 bases, with 11 bases between. There are 12 residues in the CDR3. This clonotype was seen a handful of times. Antigen specificity is unknown. Study observations and caveats: What dominated the ex vivo response were HLA-C-restricted CMV-specific TCR beta clonotypes. Summed public TCR beta family frequency identified CMV carriers bearing the relevant HLA.

TCRdb re-called the reads through MiXCR, storing one row per CDR3 protein. The profile shows about 220,000 distinct CDR3 sequences, approximately 38% of them singletons. The rearrangement joins TRBV12-3 or TRBV12-4 to TRBJ2-5; D remains ambiguous. The receptor was derived from a human donor in good health (CMV status not recorded). Some clones in this sample may be carry-over from other donors' samples. Sequencing was performed on CD8+ T cells from cultured PBMCs, taken from culture after CMV antigen stimulation. The CDR3 DNA reads TGTGCCAGCAGTTTTGAACCTCCCCCCCAGTACTTC. It codes for CASSFEPPPQYF.